A selection of T cell receptor beta chains follows, all from one sample in a study of T cell responses to AZD1222 COVID-19 vaccine. The method was immunoSEQ multiplex PCR; TCRdb's version includes in-frame clones alone and lacks a portion of them. The sample includes some 150,000 clones, around 88% of them seen just once. This specimen was peripheral blood, taken on day 0 of AZD1222 vaccination. All receptors come from an adult in good health. The CDR3 runs from the conserved cysteine through the conserved F or W. D genes are given only for firm matches. Clone size is not always given. Where it is, it says once, few, many or a class for expanded clones.

clone_size: .; d_call: .; j_call: TRBJ2-4; v_call: TRBV5-1; cdr3_nt: TGCGCCAGCAGCTATCGTACGAACGGGGAAAACATTCAGTACTTC; cdr3_aa: CASSYRTNGENIQYF
clone_size: once; d_call: .; j_call: TRBJ1-1; v_call: TRBV3-1/TRBV3-2; cdr3_nt: TGTGCCAGCAGCCTCTTAAGGAACACTGAAGCTTTCTTT; cdr3_aa: CASSLLRNTEAFF
clone_size: once; d_call: TRBD2; j_call: TRBJ2-7; v_call: TRBV7-6; cdr3_nt: TGTGCCAGCAGCTCACCTACTAGCGGGAGGATCCACGAGCAGTACTTC; cdr3_aa: CASSSPTSGRIHEQYF
clone_size: .; d_call: TRBD1; j_call: TRBJ2-3; v_call: TRBV5-6; cdr3_nt: TGTGCCAGCAGCTCGATCCGGGACAGGGGTACAGATACGCAGTATTTT; cdr3_aa: CASSSIRDRGTDTQYF
clone_size: .; d_call: .; j_call: TRBJ1-2; v_call: TRBV12-2; cdr3_nt: TGTGCAAGTCGCCCAAATAACCATAGGGGGACAGGGCTTCGGTATGGCTACACCTTC; cdr3_aa: CASRPNNHRGTGLRYGYTF
clone_size: .; d_call: TRBD1; j_call: TRBJ1-1; v_call: TRBV5-1; cdr3_nt: TGCGCCAGCAGCGACGGGACAGTGAACACTGAAGCTTTCTTT; cdr3_aa: CASSDGTVNTEAFF
clone_size: .; d_call: TRBD2; j_call: TRBJ2-1; v_call: TRBV4-2; cdr3_nt: TGTGCCAGCAGCCAAGCCCCCAAAGCGGGAGGTGGCAATGAGCAGTTCTTC; cdr3_aa: CASSQAPKAGGGNEQFF
clone_size: .; d_call: TRBD1; j_call: TRBJ1-2; v_call: TRBV30; cdr3_nt: TGTGCCTGGATGGACAGGGGCTATGGCTACACCTTC; cdr3_aa: CAWMDRGYGYTF
clone_size: once; d_call: .; j_call: TRBJ1-3; v_call: TRBV9; cdr3_nt: TGTGCCAGCAGCCGTGACTCAGGGGCGATCACGGGAGACACCATATATTTT; cdr3_aa: CASSRDSGAITGDTIYF
clone_size: .; d_call: .; j_call: TRBJ2-7; v_call: TRBV7-3; cdr3_nt: TGTGCCAGCAGCTCCCAAGGGGGAGACGAGCAGTACTTC; cdr3_aa: CASSSQGGDEQYF
clone_size: .; d_call: .; j_call: TRBJ1-4; v_call: TRBV27; cdr3_nt: TGTGCCAGCAGTTTTAGGGCCCCCCGGAGTGAAAAACTGTTTTTT; cdr3_aa: CASSFRAPRSEKLFF
clone_size: .; d_call: TRBD1; j_call: TRBJ2-1; v_call: TRBV14; cdr3_nt: TGTGCCAGCAGCCAAGTCTGGCAGGGGGCGGAGGAGCAGTTCTTC; cdr3_aa: CASSQVWQGAEEQFF
clone_size: .; d_call: .; j_call: TRBJ1-2; v_call: TRBV5-1; cdr3_nt: TGCGCCAGCAGCAGCAGGGACGGCTACACCTTC; cdr3_aa: CASSSRDGYTF
clone_size: .; d_call: .; j_call: TRBJ1-4; v_call: TRBV27; cdr3_nt: TGTGCCAGCAGTTTCGGGTCTTTCGGGGAAAAACTGTTTTTT; cdr3_aa: CASSFGSFGEKLFF
clone_size: once; d_call: TRBD1; j_call: TRBJ1-5; v_call: TRBV19; cdr3_nt: TGTGCCAGTAGCCCAGACAGGGGGCTTGTACAGCCCCAGCATTTT; cdr3_aa: CASSPDRGLVQPQHF
clone_size: once; d_call: .; j_call: TRBJ2-7; v_call: TRBV6-2/TRBV6-3; cdr3_nt: TGTGCCAGCAGTTCCCTCTCCTACGAGCAGTACTTC; cdr3_aa: CASSSLSYEQYF
clone_size: .; d_call: .; j_call: TRBJ1-1; v_call: TRBV11-3; cdr3_nt: TGTGCCAGCAGGGATGACACTGAAGCTTTCTTT; cdr3_aa: CASRDDTEAFF
clone_size: few; d_call: TRBD2; j_call: TRBJ2-1; v_call: TRBV9; cdr3_nt: TGTGCCAGCAGCGTAAGCGGGAGCATCCACAATGAGCAGTTCTTC; cdr3_aa: CASSVSGSIHNEQFF
clone_size: .; d_call: TRBD2; j_call: TRBJ2-1; v_call: TRBV7-3; cdr3_nt: TGTGCCAGCAGCTGGGGACTAGCGGGAGGCAACAATGAGCAGTTCTTC; cdr3_aa: CASSWGLAGGNNEQFF
clone_size: .; d_call: TRBD2; j_call: TRBJ2-1; v_call: TRBV5-1; cdr3_nt: TGCGCCAGCAGCTTGGCAAGGGGGCTAGCGGGAGGAGGGAACTACAATGAGCAGTTCTTC; cdr3_aa: CASSLARGLAGGGNYNEQFF
clone_size: .; d_call: .; j_call: TRBJ2-7; v_call: TRBV30; cdr3_nt: TGTGCCTGGGGGCACTACGAGCAGTACTTC; cdr3_aa: CAWGHYEQYF
clone_size: .; d_call: .; j_call: TRBJ1-5; v_call: TRBV6-5; cdr3_nt: TGTGCCACCTCTCGGACGGAAAATAGCAATCAGCCCCAGCATTTT; cdr3_aa: CATSRTENSNQPQHF
clone_size: .; d_call: TRBD1; j_call: TRBJ1-3; v_call: TRBV5-1; cdr3_nt: TGCGCCAGCAGCTCAGGGGACAGGGTGGCTGGAAACACCATATATTTT; cdr3_aa: CASSSGDRVAGNTIYF
clone_size: few; d_call: TRBD1; j_call: TRBJ2-7; v_call: TRBV5-1; cdr3_nt: TGCGCCAGCAGCTTGGGGACAGGGAAGACCTACGAGCAGTACTTC; cdr3_aa: CASSLGTGKTYEQYF
clone_size: .; d_call: .; j_call: TRBJ2-2; v_call: TRBV4-2; cdr3_nt: TGTGCCAGCAGCCAAGAAGGGAGTAGAAACGGGGAGCTGTTTTTT; cdr3_aa: CASSQEGSRNGELFF
clone_size: few; d_call: .; j_call: TRBJ2-2; v_call: TRBV9; cdr3_nt: TGTGCCAGCAGCCCGAGGGGTACAGGGAACACCGGGGAGCTGTTTTTT; cdr3_aa: CASSPRGTGNTGELFF
clone_size: .; d_call: TRBD2; j_call: TRBJ2-7; v_call: TRBV5-4; cdr3_nt: TGTGCCAGCAGCACGGGACTAGCGGGGACGAGATCCCACGAGCAGTACTTC; cdr3_aa: CASSTGLAGTRSHEQYF
clone_size: .; d_call: .; j_call: TRBJ1-5; v_call: TRBV5-4; cdr3_nt: TGTGCCAGCAGCCCCGAGCCCAACCAAACGCCCCAGCATTTT; cdr3_aa: CASSPEPNQTPQHF
clone_size: .; d_call: TRBD1; j_call: TRBJ1-1; v_call: TRBV9; cdr3_nt: TGTGCCAGCAGCGTAGCGATCGGGACAGGTGGAAACACTGAAGCTTTCTTT; cdr3_aa: CASSVAIGTGGNTEAFF
clone_size: .; d_call: .; j_call: TRBJ1-5; v_call: TRBV5-8; cdr3_nt: TGTGCCAGCAGCTCCAGGGGAAAGCGCAATCAGCCCCAGCATTTT; cdr3_aa: CASSSRGKRNQPQHF
clone_size: .; d_call: TRBD2; j_call: TRBJ2-7; v_call: TRBV4-1; cdr3_nt: TGCGCCAGCAGCCTGCTAGCGGGGTACGAGCAGTACTTC; cdr3_aa: CASSLLAGYEQYF
clone_size: .; d_call: .; j_call: TRBJ2-1; v_call: TRBV20-1; cdr3_nt: TGCAGTGCTACCCAGGCGGGTGAGCAGTTCTTC; cdr3_aa: CSATQAGEQFF
clone_size: .; d_call: .; j_call: TRBJ2-7; v_call: TRBV5-5; cdr3_nt: TGTGCCAGCAGCTTGCCCAGTTCCTACGAGCAGTACTTC; cdr3_aa: CASSLPSSYEQYF
clone_size: .; d_call: TRBD1; j_call: TRBJ1-1; v_call: TRBV15; cdr3_nt: TGTGCCACCAGCACCAGACAGGGGAACACTGAAGCTTTCTTT; cdr3_aa: CATSTRQGNTEAFF
clone_size: .; d_call: .; j_call: TRBJ1-1; v_call: TRBV28; cdr3_nt: TGTGCCAGCACCGAGCCAGGGACGAACACTGAAGCTTTCTTT; cdr3_aa: CASTEPGTNTEAFF
clone_size: .; d_call: .; j_call: TRBJ1-3; v_call: TRBV30; cdr3_nt: TGTGCCTCCCAGATGGGGGGAGTTGTGGGAAACACCATATATTTT; cdr3_aa: CASQMGGVVGNTIYF
clone_size: once; d_call: TRBD1; j_call: TRBJ2-4; v_call: TRBV7-2; cdr3_nt: TGTGCCAGCAGCCCGCCGGGACAGGGCAAAAACATTCAGTACTTC; cdr3_aa: CASSPPGQGKNIQYF
clone_size: .; d_call: .; j_call: TRBJ1-1; v_call: TRBV2; cdr3_nt: TGTGCCAGCGTTCGGGACACTATTTCCCCTGAAGCTTTCTTT; cdr3_aa: CASVRDTISPEAFF
clone_size: once; d_call: .; j_call: TRBJ2-2; v_call: TRBV6-1; cdr3_nt: TGTGCCAGCAGTGATGTGGTTTTGGGGAGAGTTACCGGGGAGCTGTTTTTT; cdr3_aa: CASSDVVLGRVTGELFF
clone_size: .; d_call: TRBD1; j_call: TRBJ2-7; v_call: TRBV5-1; cdr3_nt: TGCGCCAGCAGCTTCCTAAGGACAGGGGAAAGGGTCGAGCAGTACTTC; cdr3_aa: CASSFLRTGERVEQYF